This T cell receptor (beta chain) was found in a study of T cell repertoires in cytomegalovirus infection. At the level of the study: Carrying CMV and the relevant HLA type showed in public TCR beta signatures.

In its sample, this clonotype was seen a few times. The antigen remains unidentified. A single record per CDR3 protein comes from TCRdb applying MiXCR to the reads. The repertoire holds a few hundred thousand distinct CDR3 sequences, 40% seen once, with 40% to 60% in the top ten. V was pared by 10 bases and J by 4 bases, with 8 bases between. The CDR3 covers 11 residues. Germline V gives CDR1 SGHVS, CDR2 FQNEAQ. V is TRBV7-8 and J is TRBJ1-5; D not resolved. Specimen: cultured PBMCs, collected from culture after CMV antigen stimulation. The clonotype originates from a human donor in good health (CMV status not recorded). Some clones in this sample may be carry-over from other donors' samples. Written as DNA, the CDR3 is TGTGCCACCGGGGATAATCAGCCCCAGCATTTT. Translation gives CATGDNQPQHF.